The 4 T cell receptor beta chains below all came from one sample that was sequenced in a study of cytomegalovirus exposure and HLA in healthy donors. In the PCR, 60 Vbeta and 13 Jbeta primers were used. TCRdb keeps only in-frame clones here, not all; method: immunoSEQ multiplex PCR. The sample includes hundreds of thousands of clones, 82% seen only once; the top ten take approximately 6%. Sequences were obtained from PBMCs. The receptors shown here come from a man in his forties in good health and CMV-seropositive.

V and J are TRBV6-1 and TRBJ2-7, with 9 bases lining up with TRBD1. V lost 7 bases to trimming and J lost 1 base; unmatched junction nucleotides: 5. Germline V lookup: CDR1 MNHNS, CDR2 SASEGT. The CDR3 sequence is 14 residues long. The CDR3 nucleotides read TGTGCCAGCATCCCTGGACAGGGGTCCTACGAGCAGTACTTC. Protein product: CASIPGQGSYEQYF.

The chain is built from TRBV11-3 and TRBJ1-1; D is possibly TRBD1 (6 bases). The CDR3 has 13 residues. Germline values: CDR1 SGHNT, CDR2 YENEEA. V lost 9 bases to trimming and J lost 4 bases, with 15 bases between them. CDR3 region: CASTGLGATEAFF. The CDR3 bases are TGTGCCAGTACAGGGTTGGGAGCCACTGAAGCTTTCTTT.

CDR3 in amino acids: CASSFISGRAGDEQYF. The CDR3 region has the DNA TGTGCCAGCAGCTTCATTAGCGGGAGGGCCGGCGACGAGCAGTACTTC. The chain couples TRBV5-6 to TRBJ2-7, with TRBD2 matching 11 bases. The CDR3 covers 16 residues. Germline assignment: CDR1 SGHDT and CDR2 YYEEEE. V shed 2 bases and J 5 bases; nucleotides not matched to a gene: 9.

The rearrangement uses TRBV19 and TRBJ2-2; TRBD2 might be the D (6 bases). This CDR3 has 14 residues. The germline V gene encodes CDR1 LNHDA and CDR2 SQIVND (reference sequence). The V end lost 8 bases, the J end lost 4 bases, and 14 bases lay between the germline ends. In DNA, the CDR3 is TGTGCCAGTTCGGGGGAAAAGGGCACCGGGGAGCTGTTTTTT. This sequence encodes CASSGEKGTGELFF.